These 10 T cell receptor beta chains came from one sample sequenced in a study of type 1 and type 2 diabetes patients. Genomic DNA was the PCR template. The TCR beta CDR3 region was amplified using 30 forward and 13 reverse primers. TCRdb processed the multiplex PCR reads anew with MiXCR; each CDR3 protein has one entry. Of about 250,000 distinct CDR3 sequences listed, around 50% are singletons. Specimen: peripheral blood mononuclear cells (PBMCs). Every receptor here comes from a man younger than 30 with type 2 diabetes.

The V and J genes are TRBV20-1 and TRBJ2-7, with a weak D call TRBD2 (7 bases). CDR3 size: 13 residues. The ends were cut back, 5 bases at V and 4 bases at J, with 15 bases in the middle. CDR1 DFQATT and CDR2 SNEGSKA come from the germline V gene (reference sequence). CDR3 nucleotides: TGCAGTGCTGTCGAGGGGGGGGGGTACGAGCAGTACTTC. Protein sequence: CSAVEGGGYEQYF.

The CDR3 DNA reads TGTGCCAGTAGTCCCCAGGCCCGGACCACTGAAGCTTTCTTT. Protein product: CASSPQARTTEAFF. The V and J genes are TRBV19 and TRBJ1-1; no firm D call. Trimming removed 5 bases at V and 4 bases at J, with 14 bases between. The CDR3 is 14 residues long. Germline V gene lookup returns CDR1 LNHDA and CDR2 SQIVND (reference sequence).

Comments on this clonotype: Sequence at one end of the junction differs from germline and may be a read error. V gene TRBV9 combines with J gene TRBJ2-7, with D unresolved. The CDR3 covers 14 residues. Germline values: CDR1 SGDLS, CDR2 YYNGEE. Here the CDR3 reads CASSVASQSYEQYF. In DNA form, the CDR3 reads TGTGCTAGCAGCGTAGCAAGCCAGAGCTACGAGCAGTACTTC.

The chain is built from TRBV4-3 and TRBJ2-1, with no clear D. The CDR3 has 15 residues. V was clipped by 5 bases and J by 0 bases, with 11 bases between them. Germline-derived CDR1 and CDR2 are LGHNA and YSLEER. CDR3 DNA: TGCGCCAGCAGCTCCAGCGAGAGCTCCTACAATGAGCAGTTCTTC. Translating it yields CASSSSESSYNEQFF.

This clonotype came up a few times. The genes are TRBV19 and TRBJ2-1; 10 nucleotides agree with TRBD1. Unmatched junction bases numbered 7, after V lost 3 bases and J lost 5 bases. The germline CDR1 and CDR2 sequences are LNHDA and SQIVND (reference sequence). This CDR3 is built from 16 residues. Here the CDR3 DNA reads TGTGCCAGTAGTATCCCAACCGGGACAGGGGACAATGAGCAGTTCTTC. Amino acid sequence: CASSIPTGTGDNEQFF. Looking up the rest from reference TRBV19 and TRBJ2-1 gives the full variable domain: DGGITQSPKYLFRKEGQNVTLSCEQNLNHDAMYWYRQDPGQGLRLIYYSQIVNDFQKGDIAEGYSVSREKKESFPLTVTSAQKNPTAFYLCASSIPTGTGDNEQFFGPGTRLTVL.

This clonotype was picked up a small number of times. V and J are TRBV7-2 and TRBJ1-4; 7 bases match TRBD1. The germline V gene encodes CDR1 SGHTA and CDR2 FQGNSA. The trim removed 5 bases at V and 0 bases at J, leaving 6 bases unmatched. CDR3 length equals 16 residues. CDR3 coding DNA: TGTGCCAGCAGCCTGACAGGGACAGCAACTAATGAAAAACTGTTTTTT. It is translated as CASSLTGTATNEKLFF.

The chain combines TRBV29-1 with TRBJ1-2, with D possibly being TRBD1 (5 bases). V was cut by 3 bases and J by 7 bases, with 9 bases left in between. CDR3 length equals 11 residues. CDR1 and CDR2 (germline): SQVTM, ANQGSEA. The CDR3 spells CSVDGGFGYTF. The CDR3 DNA sequence: TGCAGCGTTGACGGGGGGTTTGGCTACACCTTC.

V usage is TRBV7-8 and J usage is TRBJ2-3, with D hard to call. The germline V and J ends were trimmed by 7 bases and 1 base, with 9 bases remaining between them. This CDR3 is 13 amino acids long. Germline V gene sequence: CDR1 SGHVS, CDR2 FQNEAQ. The DNA of the CDR3 is TGTGCCAGCACCACCGGTGGCACAGATACGCAGTATTTT. Encoded protein: CASTTGGTDTQYF.

V and J are TRBV19 and TRBJ2-2; a weak D match, TRBD2 (6 bases). CDR1 and CDR2 from the germline V gene are LNHDA and SQIVND (reference sequence). CDR3 length: 14 residues. V was cut by 10 bases and J by 4 bases, with 16 bases left in between. Here the CDR3 DNA reads TGTGCCACTACGCAGGACTATTCCACCGGGGAGCTGTTTTTT. Translation gives CATTQDYSTGELFF.

This clonotype was recorded a few times. V usage is TRBV19 and J usage is TRBJ2-5; TRBD2 matches 10 bases. In germline, CDR1 is LNHDA, CDR2 SQIVND (reference sequence). This CDR3 contains 16 residues. J gave up 3 bases and V 4 bases, and 8 bases lay outside the gene matches. CDR3 sequence (DNA): TGTGCCAGTAGTACCCGGACTAGCGGACCGAAAGAGACCCAGTACTTC. Translated: CASSTRTSGPKETQYF.